A selection of T cell receptor beta chains follows, all from one sample in a study of Ad26.COV2.S vaccination and SARS-CoV-2 variants. TCRdb keeps only in-frame clones here, not all; method: immunoSEQ multiplex PCR. The sample has a few hundred thousand clones, around nine tenths seen once. The source material was peripheral blood, sampled in a trial of Ad26.COV2.S vaccine versus placebo. These receptors all come from a person between 18 and 65 years old who received the Ad26.COV2.S COVID-19 vaccine or a placebo. Both conserved end residues are part of each CDR3. D genes are given only for firm matches. The listing skips clone size in some rows; elsewhere it reads once, few, many or a size class.

J | V | size | D | CDR3 | DNA
TRBJ2-6 | TRBV7-2 | - | - | CAAIQVSGANVLTF | TGTGCGGCTATACAGGTTTCTGGGGCCAACGTCCTGACTTTC
TRBJ2-7 | TRBV6-2/TRBV6-3 | - | - | CASSGPQGRGVEQYF | TGTGCCAGCAGTGGACCACAGGGTAGAGGTGTCGAGCAGTACTTC
TRBJ1-4 | TRBV28 | - | - | CASSLEGFREKLFF | TGTGCCAGCAGTTTAGAAGGGTTTCGGGAAAAACTGTTTTTT
TRBJ2-5 | TRBV11-3 | - | TRBD1 | CASSLEGQPQETQYF | TGTGCCAGCAGCTTAGAGGGACAGCCGCAAGAGACCCAGTACTTC
TRBJ2-7 | TRBV11-3 | once | TRBD1 | CASSLGEDRAYEQYF | TGTGCCAGCAGCTTAGGAGAAGACAGGGCCTACGAGCAGTACTTC
TRBJ1-4 | TRBV4-1 | - | - | CASKDLTNEKLFF | TGCGCCAGCAAGGACTTGACAAATGAAAAACTGTTTTTT
TRBJ2-1 | TRBV5-4 | - | TRBD1 | CASSLGPGGTGGNEQFF | TGTGCCAGCAGCTTGGGACCCGGGGGCACAGGGGGTAATGAGCAGTTCTTC
TRBJ1-6 | TRBV18 | few | - | CASSPWGTAYNSPLHF | TGTGCCAGCTCACCTTGGGGTACGGCCTATAATTCACCCCTCCACTTT
TRBJ2-7 | TRBV4-2 | - | - | CASSQSSSSSYEQYF | TGTGCCAGCAGCCAATCTTCTAGCAGCTCCTACGAGCAGTACTTC
TRBJ1-6 | TRBV30 | - | - | CAWTMTVNSPLHF | TGTGCCTGGACCATGACAGTTAATTCACCCCTCCACTTT
TRBJ1-2 | TRBV30 | - | TRBD1 | CAWSPGGVYGYTF | TGTGCCTGGAGTCCAGGGGGAGTATATGGCTACACCTTC
TRBJ1-2 | TRBV7-6 | - | - | CASSPGSGGTNYGYTF | TGTGCCAGCAGCCCAGGGTCGGGGGGAACTAACTATGGCTACACCTTC
TRBJ1-3 | TRBV4-1 | - | - | CASSQVGRSSSGNTIYF | TGCGCCAGCAGCCAAGTAGGACGGTCAAGCTCTGGAAACACCATATATTTT
TRBJ1-2 | TRBV7-9 | - | - | CASSYDRGTYGYTF | TGTGCCAGCAGCTACGACCGGGGTACCTATGGCTACACCTTC
TRBJ1-4 | TRBV30 | - | TRBD1 | CAWSVWTGGNEKLFF | TGTGCCTGGAGTGTTTGGACAGGGGGGAATGAAAAACTGTTTTTT